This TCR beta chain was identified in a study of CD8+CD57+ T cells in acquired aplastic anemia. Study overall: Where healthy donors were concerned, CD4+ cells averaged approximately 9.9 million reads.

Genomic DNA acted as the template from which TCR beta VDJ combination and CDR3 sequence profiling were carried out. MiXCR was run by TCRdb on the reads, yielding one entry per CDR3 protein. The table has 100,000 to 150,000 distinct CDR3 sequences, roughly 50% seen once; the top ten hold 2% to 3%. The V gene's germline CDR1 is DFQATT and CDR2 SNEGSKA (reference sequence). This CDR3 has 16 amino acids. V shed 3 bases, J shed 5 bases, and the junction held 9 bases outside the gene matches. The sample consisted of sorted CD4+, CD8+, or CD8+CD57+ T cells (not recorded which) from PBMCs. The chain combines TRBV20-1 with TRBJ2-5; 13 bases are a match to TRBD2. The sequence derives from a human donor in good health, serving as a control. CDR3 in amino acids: CSASGRLAGGGETQYF. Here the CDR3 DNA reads TGCAGTGCTAGTGGGAGACTAGCGGGGGGCGGGGAGACCCAGTACTTC.